These 11 T cell receptor beta chains were sequenced from one sample in a study of T cells expressing NK-cell markers. With the 5' RACE reads reprocessed, TCRdb shows one record per CDR3 protein and no DNA. The listing records about 550,000 distinct CDR3 sequences. Sequencing used blood T cells: a sorted CD56 or NKG2C T cell subset, CD4+ or CD8+ T cells, or bulk PBMC T cells (not recorded which). These receptors all come from a man aged 18-30 years in good health.

This chain joins TRBV27 and TRBJ2-1. The CDR3 runs to 16 residues. Germline-derived CDR1 and CDR2 are MNHEY and SMNVEV (reference sequence). The CDR3 protein is CASSLLINDQNNEQFF.

The chain recombines TRBV25-1 with TRBJ1-3. The CDR3 is 14 residues long. The V gene's germline CDR1 is MGHDK and CDR2 SYGVNS. CDR3 sequence: CASSEYRRRNTIYF. Variable domain in full (rest from reference TRBV25-1 and TRBJ1-3): EADIYQTPRYLVIGTGKKITLECSQTMGHDKMYWYQQDPGMELHLIHYSYGVNSTEKGDLSSESTVSRIRTEHFPLTLESARPSHTSQYLCASSEYRRRNTIYFGEGSWLTVV.

V gene TRBV4-3 combines with J gene TRBJ2-7; there is no DNA to check the TCRdb D call of TRBD1. Germline V gene data show CDR1 as LGHNA and CDR2 as YSLEER. The CDR3 runs 14 residues. This CDR3 is CASSPRDGPYEQYF.

The chain joins TRBV7-2 to TRBJ2-3; TCRdb picks TRBD1, but there is no DNA to check that call. The CDR3 spans 16 residues. Germline V CDR1 and CDR2: SGHTA, FQGNSA. The CDR3 here is CASSLVGQGAGDTQYF.

The CDR3 reads CASSFGQRTNNSPLHF. The rearrangement links TRBV12-3 or TRBV12-4 to TRBJ1-6. The CDR3 extends over 16 amino acids.

V usage is TRBV6-5 and J usage is TRBJ1-5; TCRdb returns TRBD1, unconfirmable since there is no DNA. The CDR3 is 16 amino acids. Germline values: CDR1 MNHEY, CDR2 SVGAGI. The CDR3: CASSYEQGGGNQPQHF.

V and J are TRBV11-2 and TRBJ2-7; TCRdb's D gene call, TRBD1, goes unchecked for lack of DNA. The CDR3 covers 14 residues. The V gene's germline CDR1 is SGHAT and CDR2 FQNNGV. The CDR3 region is CASSLQRQSYEQYF.

CDR3 region: CASSLEGRGLAYNEQFF. V and J are TRBV11-2 and TRBJ2-1; TCRdb's D gene call, TRBD1, goes unchecked for lack of DNA. This CDR3 contains 17 residues. Germline V gene lookup returns CDR1 SGHAT and CDR2 FQNNGV.

The chain combines TRBV7-9 with TRBJ2-7. Germline V gives CDR1 SEHNR, CDR2 FQNEAQ (reference sequence). The CDR3 is 13 amino acids. The CDR3 spells CASSLTSRYEQYF.

The V gene is TRBV6-2 or TRBV6-3, the J gene TRBJ1-5; TCRdb's assignment of TRBD1 cannot be checked, as there is no DNA. CDR1 is MNHEY and CDR2 is SVGEGT in the germline V gene. The CDR3 length is 14 residues. CDR3 sequence: CASSDGRSGQPQHF.

The V call is TRBV10-3, the J call TRBJ1-2; lacking DNA, the TRBD1 call made by TCRdb goes unchecked. CDR1 is ENHRY and CDR2 is SYGVKD in the germline V gene. CDR3 length: 17 residues. The CDR3 reads CAITPGTAHQSNYGYTF.